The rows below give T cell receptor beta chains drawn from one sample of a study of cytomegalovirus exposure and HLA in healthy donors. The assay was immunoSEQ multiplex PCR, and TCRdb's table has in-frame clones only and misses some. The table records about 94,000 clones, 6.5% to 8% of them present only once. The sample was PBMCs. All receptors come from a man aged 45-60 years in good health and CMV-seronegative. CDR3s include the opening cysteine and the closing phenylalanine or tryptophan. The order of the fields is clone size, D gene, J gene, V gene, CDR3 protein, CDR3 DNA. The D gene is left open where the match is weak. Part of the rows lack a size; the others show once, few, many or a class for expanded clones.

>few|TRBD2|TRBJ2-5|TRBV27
CASGLAGGLGAQYF
TGTGCCAGTGGACTAGCGGGGGGCCTCGGGGCCCAGTACTTC
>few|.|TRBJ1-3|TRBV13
CASSLGDSGNTIYF
TGTGCCAGCAGCCTCGGGGATTCTGGAAACACCATATATTTT
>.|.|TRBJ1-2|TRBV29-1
CSVETTGGERGYTF
TGCAGCGTTGAAACGACTGGGGGGGAACGAGGCTACACCTTC
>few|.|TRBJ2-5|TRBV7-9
CASSFDGVGTQYF
TGTGCCAGCAGTTTTGACGGGGTGGGGACCCAGTACTTC
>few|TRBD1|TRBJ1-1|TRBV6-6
CASSYRQGTEAFF
TGTGCCAGCAGTTACAGACAGGGGACTGAAGCTTTCTTT
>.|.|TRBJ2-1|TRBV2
CASQRQNSWNEQFF
TGTGCCAGCCAGAGACAGAACTCCTGGAATGAGCAGTTCTTC
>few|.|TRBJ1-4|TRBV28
CASGGGGFSRYVMATNEKLFF
TGTGCCAGCGGGGGAGGGGGGTTTAGTCGATACGTAATGGCAACTAATGAAAAACTGTTTTTT
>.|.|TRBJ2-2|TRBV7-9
CASSLFVAGSTGELFF
TGTGCCAGCAGCTTATTCGTTGCAGGATCCACCGGGGAGCTGTTTTTT
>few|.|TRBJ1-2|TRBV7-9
CASSSGREYGYTF
TGTGCCAGCAGTAGTGGCAGGGAATATGGCTACACCTTC
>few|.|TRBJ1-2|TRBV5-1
CASSPAGDAYGYTF
TGCGCCAGCAGCCCGGCCGGAGATGCCTATGGCTACACCTTC
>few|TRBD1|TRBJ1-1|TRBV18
CASSPDRVFDEAFF
TGTGCCAGCTCACCGGACAGGGTATTCGATGAAGCTTTCTTT
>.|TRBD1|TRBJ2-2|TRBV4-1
CASSQDRTGKVSGELFF
TGCGCCAGCAGCCAAGATCGGACAGGGAAGGTCTCCGGGGAGCTGTTTTTT
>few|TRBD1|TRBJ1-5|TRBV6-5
CASRPTGGRNQPQHF
TGTGCCAGCAGACCAACAGGGGGACGCAATCAGCCCCAGCATTTT
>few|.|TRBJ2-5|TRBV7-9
CASSTRGDRVQETQYF
TGTGCCAGCAGCACGCGGGGGGACAGGGTTCAAGAGACCCAGTACTTC
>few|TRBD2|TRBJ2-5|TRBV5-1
CASSKSGTSGSETQYF
TGCGCCAGCAGCAAATCCGGGACTAGCGGGAGCGAGACCCAGTACTTC
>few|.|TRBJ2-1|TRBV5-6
CASSLGQGLGNEQFF
TGTGCCAGCAGCTTGGGTCAGGGGCTCGGCAATGAGCAGTTCTTC
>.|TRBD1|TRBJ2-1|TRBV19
CASRSRGPSYNEQFF
TGTGCCAGTAGGAGCAGGGGGCCCTCCTACAATGAGCAGTTCTTC
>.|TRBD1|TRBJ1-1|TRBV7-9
CASSLRDRGWGTEAFF
TGTGCCAGCAGCTTAAGGGACAGGGGATGGGGCACTGAAGCTTTCTTT
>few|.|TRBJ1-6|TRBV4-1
CASSQESGLSALHF
TGCGCCAGCAGCCAAGAATCGGGACTGTCCGCCCTCCACTTT
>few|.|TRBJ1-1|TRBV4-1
CASSLQQGNTEAFF
TGCGCCAGCAGCTTGCAACAGGGGAACACTGAAGCTTTCTTT
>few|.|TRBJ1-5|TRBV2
CASRRNSNQPQHF
TGTGCCAGCAGGCGGAATAGCAATCAGCCCCAGCATTTT
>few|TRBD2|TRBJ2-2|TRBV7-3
CASSSRAGGTGELFF
TGTGCCAGCAGCTCCCGGGCGGGGGGAACCGGGGAGCTGTTTTTT
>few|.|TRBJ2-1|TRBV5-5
CASSRGLTSYNEQFF
TGTGCCAGCAGCCGCGGACTGACTTCCTACAATGAGCAGTTCTTC
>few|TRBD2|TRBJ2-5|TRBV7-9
CASSRTSGGKETQYF
TGTGCCAGCAGCCGGACTAGCGGGGGAAAAGAGACCCAGTACTTC
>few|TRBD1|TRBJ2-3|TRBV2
CASSGQGVDTQYF
TGTGCCAGCAGCGGACAGGGGGTGGATACGCAGTATTTT
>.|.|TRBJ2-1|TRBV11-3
CASSPNLGSEQFF
TGTGCCAGCAGCCCTAACCTCGGTTCGGAGCAGTTCTTC
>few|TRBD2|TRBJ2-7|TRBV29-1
CSVGGLAGLYEQYF
TGCAGCGTTGGGGGACTAGCGGGATTATACGAGCAGTACTTC
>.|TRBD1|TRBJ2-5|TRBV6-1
CASCALPNRGKETQYF
TGTGCCAGCTGTGCCCTCCCAAACAGGGGCAAAGAGACCCAGTACTTC
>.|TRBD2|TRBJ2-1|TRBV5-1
CASSLGAGGPNNEQFF
TGCGCCAGCAGCTTAGGAGCGGGGGGCCCAAACAATGAGCAGTTCTTC
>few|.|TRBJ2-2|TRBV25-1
CASREPNTGELFF
TGTGCCAGTAGGGAGCCGAACACCGGGGAGCTGTTTTTT
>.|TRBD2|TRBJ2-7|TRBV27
CASSAVAGASYEQYF
TGTGCCAGCAGTGCAGTAGCGGGGGCAAGCTACGAGCAGTACTTC
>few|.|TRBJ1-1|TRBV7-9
CASSFMDSSLNTEAFF
TGTGCCAGCAGCTTCATGGACAGCTCATTGAACACTGAAGCTTTCTTT
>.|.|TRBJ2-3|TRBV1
CTSSHHGTSSTDTQYF
TGCACCAGCAGCCACCACGGGACTAGCAGCACAGATACGCAGTATTTT
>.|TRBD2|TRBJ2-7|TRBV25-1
CASSALAGVHEQYF
TGTGCCAGCAGTGCGCTAGCGGGGGTCCACGAGCAGTACTTC
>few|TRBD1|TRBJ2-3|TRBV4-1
CASSQQGVPSTDTQYF
TGCGCCAGCAGCCAACAGGGGGTTCCCAGCACAGATACGCAGTATTTT
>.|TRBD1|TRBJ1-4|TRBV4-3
CASSQEHRGNEKLFF
TGCGCCAGCAGCCAAGAACACAGGGGTAACGAAAAACTGTTTTTT
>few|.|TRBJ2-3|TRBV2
CASSEGGGGSADTQYF
TGTGCCAGCAGTGAAGGAGGGGGGGGGTCCGCAGATACGCAGTATTTT
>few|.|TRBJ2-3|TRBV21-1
CASSKETTGEADTQYF
TGTGCCAGCAGCAAAGAGACGACAGGGGAGGCAGATACGCAGTATTTT
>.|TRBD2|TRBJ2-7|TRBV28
CASRLRTSGRVTYEQYF
TGTGCCAGCAGACTTAGGACTAGCGGGAGGGTTACCTACGAGCAGTACTTC
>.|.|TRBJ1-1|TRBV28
CASSYYRENTEAFF
TGTGCCAGCAGCTATTACCGGGAGAACACTGAAGCTTTCTTT
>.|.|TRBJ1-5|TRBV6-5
CASSQYPKQPQHF
TGTGCCAGCAGCCAGTACCCGAAGCAGCCCCAGCATTTT
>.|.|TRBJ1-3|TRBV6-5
CASSYRGNSGNTIYF
TGTGCCAGCAGTTACCGGGGGAACTCTGGAAACACCATATATTTT
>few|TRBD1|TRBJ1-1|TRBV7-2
CASSLVAGGEAFF
TGTGCCAGCAGCTTAGTTGCAGGGGGGGAAGCTTTCTTT
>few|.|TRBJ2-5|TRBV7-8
CASSLEGGGTQYF
TGTGCCAGCAGCTTAGAAGGGGGGGGGACCCAGTACTTC
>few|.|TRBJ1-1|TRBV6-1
CASSEDGGDFTEAFF
TGTGCCAGCAGTGAAGACGGGGGGGATTTCACTGAAGCTTTCTTT
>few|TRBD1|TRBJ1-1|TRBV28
CASRTGENTEAFF
TGTGCCAGCCGGACAGGGGAGAACACTGAAGCTTTCTTT
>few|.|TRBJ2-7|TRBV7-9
CASTPSAAGAGEQYF
TGTGCCAGCACCCCTAGTGCGGCGGGGGCCGGCGAGCAGTACTTC